This entry lists 16 T cell receptor beta chains sequenced from one sample in a study of blood T cell repertoires in COVID-19. Assay used: immunoSEQ multiplex PCR; TCRdb lists only in-frame clones, some missing. The data show roughly 190,000 clones, about 90% seen once. Source material: peripheral blood. These receptor sequences come from a woman aged 55 to 70 with COVID-19, enrolled during active disease.

The J gene is TRBJ2-7, the V gene TRBV13; 8 positions agree with TRBD2. Germline V gives CDR1 PRHDT, CDR2 FYEKMQ (reference sequence). The length of the CDR3 is 14 residues. The ends lost 7 bases at V and 6 bases at J; junction bases unmatched: 11. In DNA form, the CDR3 reads TGTGCCAGCACCCCACTATCCGGGAGGGCCGAGCAGTACTTC. Translated, it gives CASTPLSGRAEQYF.

The CDR3 DNA reads TGCGCCAGCAGACTATGGCCGGGACAGACAACTAATGAAAAACTGTTTTTT. Protein sequence: CASRLWPGQTTNEKLFF. The chain employs TRBV5-1 and TRBJ1-4; 7 nucleotides match TRBD1. CDR3 length: 17 residues. Germline values: CDR1 SGHRS, CDR2 YFSETQ. The ends lost 5 bases at V and 0 bases at J; junction bases unmatched: 10.

The V gene is TRBV27, the J gene TRBJ2-3; 9 bases fit TRBD1. This CDR3 has 19 amino acids. CDR1 is MNHEY, CDR2 SMNVEV, per germline (reference sequence). V trimming: 0 bases; J trimming: 1 base; junction bases outside the gene matches: 11. The CDR3 spells CASSLSGTGISSGTDTQYF. Written as DNA, the CDR3 is TGTGCCAGCAGTTTATCCGGGACAGGGATCAGTTCTGGCACAGATACGCAGTATTTT.

The V call is TRBV12-3 or TRBV12-4, the J call TRBJ1-1, with 8 bases lining up with TRBD1. The ends lost 6 bases at V and 4 bases at J; junction bases unmatched: 4. There are 13 residues in the CDR3. CDR3 region: CASSPTGATEAFF. The CDR3 nucleotides are TGTGCCAGCAGCCCGACAGGGGCCACTGAAGCTTTCTTT.

The chain employs TRBV6-2 or TRBV6-3 and TRBJ2-7, with 8 bases identical to TRBD2. J gave up 3 bases and V 0 bases, and 4 bases lay outside the gene matches. CDR3 size: 15 residues. Germline CDR1 is MNHEY and CDR2 is SVGEGT. CDR3 sequence: CASSYSKSGSYEQYF. Written as DNA, the CDR3 is TGTGCCAGCAGTTACTCGAAGAGCGGGAGCTACGAGCAGTACTTC.

The chain is built from TRBV7-9 and TRBJ2-7, with 7 bases lining up with TRBD2. The germline V gene encodes CDR1 SEHNR and CDR2 FQNEAQ (reference sequence). With V trimmed by 5 bases and J by 6 bases, 16 bases remained unmatched. The CDR3 totals 16 residues. The CDR3 nucleotides are TGTGCCAGCAGCGTCCCTAGTGGGAGGGCCCGTAGCGAGCAGTACTTC. This codes for CASSVPSGRARSEQYF.

The chain has TRBV24-1 and TRBJ2-7; D perhaps matches TRBD2 (6 bases). Germline CDR1 reads KGHDR; CDR2 reads SFDVKD. The CDR3 has 14 amino acids. V was pared by 4 bases and J by 4 bases, with 13 bases between. In DNA form, the CDR3 reads TGTGCCACCAGTGACGGGGGTCGTGGATACGAGCAGTACTTC. Amino acids: CATSDGGRGYEQYF.

The rearrangement links TRBV27 to TRBJ1-5, with 9 positions matching TRBD1. J lost 5 bases, V lost 5 bases, and 4 bases had no gene match. The CDR3 has 14 amino acids. Germline V lookup: CDR1 MNHEY, CDR2 SMNVEV (reference sequence). CDR3: CASSRRTGDQPQHF. CDR3 nucleotides: TGTGCCAGCAGTCGAAGGACAGGGGATCAGCCCCAGCATTTT.

V gene TRBV7-2 combines with J gene TRBJ1-5; D is possibly TRBD1 (5 bases). Deletions cut 2 bases from V and 5 bases from J, with 13 bases between. The CDR3 loop spans 15 amino acids. The germline CDR1 and CDR2 sequences are SGHTA and FQGNSA. CDR3 amino acids: CASSLSGGGDQPQHF. The CDR3 DNA is TGTGCCAGCAGCTTATCAGGAGGAGGGGATCAGCCCCAGCATTTT.

V and J are TRBV25-1 and TRBJ1-5; D is unclear. The CDR3 totals 13 residues. CDR1 is MGHDK and CDR2 is SYGVNS in the germline V gene. V was clipped by 10 bases and J by 4 bases, with 14 bases between them. For the CDR3, the DNA is TGTGCCACCACGGCAGGTGGAAATCAGCCCCAGCATTTT. Protein: CATTAGGNQPQHF.

This clone was counted a single time. This sequence joins TRBV11-3 and TRBJ2-7, with TRBD2 matching 12 bases. Germline CDR1 and CDR2: SGHNT and YENEEA. The CDR3 covers 14 residues. Trimming removed 3 bases from V and 3 bases from J; junction bases left unmatched: 0. CDR3: CASSLTSGSYEQYF. CDR3 DNA sequence: TGTGCCAGCAGCTTGACTAGCGGGAGCTACGAGCAGTACTTC. Based on the CDR3 plus reference TRBV11-3 and TRBJ2-7, the full variable domain is EAGVVQSPRYKIIEKKQPVAFWCNPISGHNTLYWYLQNLGQGPELLIRYENEEAVDDSQLPKDRFSAERLKGVDSTLKIQPAELGDSAVYLCASSLTSGSYEQYFGPGTRLTVT.

The J gene is TRBJ2-7, the V gene TRBV28; 7 bases fit TRBD1. The junction had 11 bases not matched to a gene; V was cut back by 2 bases and J by 7 bases. Germline V gene data show CDR1 as MDHEN and CDR2 as SYDVKM. The CDR3 has 15 residues. This CDR3 is CASSLSDRVLGEQYF. CDR3 in DNA: TGTGCCAGCAGTTTAAGTGACAGGGTCTTGGGGGAGCAGTACTTC. Full variable domain (outside the CDR3, taken from reference TRBV28 and TRBJ2-7): DVKVTQSSRYLVKRTGEKVFLECVQDMDHENMFWYRQDPGLGLRLIYFSYDVKMKEKGDIPEGYSVSREKKERFSLILESASTNQTSMYLCASSLSDRVLGEQYFGPGTRLTVT.

In this sample, this clone turned up a few times. The chain couples TRBV28 to TRBJ2-7; perhaps TRBD1 as D (5 bases). CDR1 and CDR2 from the germline V gene are MDHEN and SYDVKM. This CDR3 comprises 15 residues. Trimming stripped 6 bases from V and 4 bases from J, with 19 bases between. The CDR3 DNA reads TGTGCCAGCAGCCCAGCCCTGGGGCTATTTTACGAGCAGTACTTC. It is translated as CASSPALGLFYEQYF.

The chain couples TRBV4-1 to TRBJ1-2; D is possibly TRBD1 (6 bases). The CDR3 has 18 residues. Between the trimmed V and J ends, which lost 0 bases and 2 bases, there was a span of 19 bases. Germline CDR1 MGHRA, CDR2 YSYEKL. The CDR3, as DNA: TGCGCCAGCAGCCAAGATGGACACAATCTAGGGGGAAACTATGGCTACACCTTC. This sequence encodes CASSQDGHNLGGNYGYTF.

The chain employs TRBV19 and TRBJ2-7; a possible D gene is TRBD2 (5 bases). V dropped 5 bases and J dropped 5 bases, with 19 bases sitting between them. The CDR3 loop spans 15 amino acids. Germline loops: CDR1 LNHDA, CDR2 SQIVND (reference sequence). The CDR3 sequence is CASSLGEVIMDEQYF. The DNA of the CDR3 is TGTGCCAGTAGTTTGGGAGAGGTAATTATGGACGAGCAGTACTTC. Full variable domain (missing parts from reference TRBV19 and TRBJ2-7): DGGITQSPKYLFRKEGQNVTLSCEQNLNHDAMYWYRQDPGQGLRLIYYSQIVNDFQKGDIAEGYSVSREKKESFPLTVTSAQKNPTAFYLCASSLGEVIMDEQYFGPGTRLTVT.

V and J are TRBV5-4 and TRBJ2-1, with 8 bases matching TRBD2. The CDR3 length is 15 residues. Germline V gives CDR1 SGHNT, CDR2 YYREEE (reference sequence). With V trimmed by 2 bases and J by 10 bases, 11 bases remained unmatched. This CDR3 is CASSLYRERGREQFF. CDR3 sequence (DNA): TGTGCCAGCAGCTTATATAGGGAGCGGGGGAGGGAGCAGTTCTTC.